Each of the 9 T cell receptor beta chains below was sequenced from the same sample in a study of blood T cell repertoires in COVID-19. Profiling relied on immunoSEQ multiplex PCR, and the TCRdb table lists in-frame clones only, not all of them. The sample shows about 480,000 clones, approximately 87% of them seen only once. Sequencing input: PBMCs or T cells enriched from blood (not recorded which). The receptor set was obtained from a woman between 40 and 50 years old who had recovered from COVID-19.

V gene TRBV11-2 combines with J gene TRBJ1-4; no clear D. Germline V gene sequence: CDR1 SGHAT, CDR2 FQNNGV. V lost 1 base, J lost 0 bases, and 9 bases lay in between. The CDR3 contains 16 residues. This CDR3 reads CASSLGRKATNEKLFF. As DNA, the CDR3 is TGTGCCAGCAGCTTAGGCAGGAAAGCAACTAATGAAAAACTGTTTTTT. Using reference TRBV11-2 and TRBJ1-4 for the parts outside the CDR3, the full variable domain is EAGVAQSPRYKIIEKRQSVAFWCNPISGHATLYWYQQILGQGPKLLIQFQNNGVVDDSQLPKDRFSAERLKGVDSTLKIQPAKLEDSAVYLCASSLGRKATNEKLFFGSGTQLSVL.

The chain carries TRBV6-5 and TRBJ2-4; D possibly corresponds to TRBD1 (6 bases). Looked up from germline, CDR1 is MNHEY and CDR2 is SVGAGI. The CDR3 has 14 amino acids. The V end was cut by 8 bases, the J end by 10 bases, with 21 bases between. In DNA, the CDR3 is TGTGCCAGCTCTACAACTTCCGGGACAAGTATTCAGTACTTC. Its protein is CASSTTSGTSIQYF.

CDR3 protein: CASFPGTGVEKLFF. The CDR3 DNA is TGTGCCAGCTTCCCCGGGACAGGGGTTGAAAAACTGTTTTTT. The J gene is TRBJ1-4, the V gene TRBV2, with TRBD1 matching over 10 bases. Trimming took 8 bases from V and 7 from J; bases not matched to a gene: 7. Germline V gives CDR1 SNHLY, CDR2 FYNNEI. The CDR3 is 14 residues long.

The rearrangement uses TRBV19 and TRBJ2-1, with TRBD2 identical over 10 bases. CDR3 length: 17 amino acids. Trimming took 8 bases from V and 2 from J; bases not matched to a gene: 12. The germline CDR1 and CDR2 sequences are LNHDA and SQIVND (reference sequence). The CDR3 loop reads CASSSLSTSGTYNEQFF. CDR3 nucleotide sequence: TGTGCCAGTTCTTCCCTATCCACTAGCGGGACCTACAATGAGCAGTTCTTC.

The rearrangement links TRBV6-5 to TRBJ2-1; TRBD2 might be the D (6 bases). This CDR3 contains 14 residues. Germline CDR1 reads MNHEY; CDR2 reads SVGAGI. V shed 7 bases and J shed 1 base, with 11 bases lying between them. The CDR3 is CASKAGFSYNEQFF. CDR3 DNA: TGTGCCAGCAAAGCGGGTTTTTCCTACAATGAGCAGTTCTTC.

The chain couples TRBV5-1 to TRBJ1-4, with TRBD1 matching 7 bases. Unmatched junction bases numbered 6, after V lost 3 bases and J lost 1 base. The CDR3 extends over 16 amino acids. Germline values: CDR1 SGHRS, CDR2 YFSETQ. The CDR3 DNA follows: TGCGCCAGCAGCTCGACAGGGAGAGGAACTAATGAAAAACTGTTTTTT. Translation: CASSSTGRGTNEKLFF.

This clone was recorded only once. The V gene is TRBV28, the J gene TRBJ1-3, with 7 bases lining up with TRBD1. The germline CDR1 and CDR2 sequences are MDHEN and SYDVKM. V shed 6 bases, J shed 4 bases, and the junction held 9 bases outside the gene matches. This CDR3 contains 15 residues. CDR3 residues: CASRQPTGLGNTIYF. The CDR3 DNA sequence: TGTGCCAGCAGGCAACCGACAGGGTTAGGAAACACCATATATTTT.

This chain connects TRBV27 to TRBJ2-1, with 8 bases that match TRBD2. CDR3 length: 18 amino acids. V lost 5 bases to trimming and J lost 2 bases; unmatched junction nucleotides: 14. Germline-derived CDR1 and CDR2 are MNHEY and SMNVEV (reference sequence). The CDR3 DNA follows: TGTGCCAGCAGTCCTTCATCCGGACTAGCAGAGGCCTACAATGAGCAGTTCTTC. It encodes CASSPSSGLAEAYNEQFF.

This chain links TRBV19 with TRBJ1-4; unclear D gene. CDR1 LNHDA and CDR2 SQIVND come from the germline V gene (reference sequence). The V and J ends lost 3 bases and 10 bases respectively, with 12 bases between them. There are 13 residues in the CDR3. Written as DNA, the CDR3 is TGTGCCAGTAGTATTGATCGGGAGGGAAAACTGTTTTTT. This translates into CASSIDREGKLFF.